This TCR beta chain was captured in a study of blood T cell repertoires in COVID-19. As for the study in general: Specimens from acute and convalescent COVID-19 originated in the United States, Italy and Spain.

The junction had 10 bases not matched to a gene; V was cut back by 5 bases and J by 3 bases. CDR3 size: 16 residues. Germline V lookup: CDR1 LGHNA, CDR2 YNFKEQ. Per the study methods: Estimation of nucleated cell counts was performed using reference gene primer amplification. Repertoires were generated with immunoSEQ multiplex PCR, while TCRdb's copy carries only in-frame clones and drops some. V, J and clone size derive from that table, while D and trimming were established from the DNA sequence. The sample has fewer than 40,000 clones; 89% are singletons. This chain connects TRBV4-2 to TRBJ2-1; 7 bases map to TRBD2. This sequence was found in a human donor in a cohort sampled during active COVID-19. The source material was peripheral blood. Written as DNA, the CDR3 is TGTGCCAGCAGCTGGGGACTATCCAAGGACTACAATGAGCAGTTCTTC. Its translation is CASSWGLSKDYNEQFF.